The 9 T cell receptor beta chains reported below all come from one sample, sequenced in a study of T cells in Graves' hyperthyroidism and ophthalmopathy (dated by TCRdb to between 2018 and 2021). The library was produced with multiplex PCR. The listed sequencing device is Illumina HiSeq 2000. The TCR beta CDR3 regions were amplified from the RNA transcripts. A first-round RT-PCR of the TCR CDR3 used the HTBI primer set with the Qiagen OneStep RT-PCR kit. TCRdb reran the public reads through fastp at Q25 and MiXCR, keeping productive beta chains. Entries are consolidated by CDR3 protein sequence, retaining the most common genes and DNA. This sample comprises around 660,000 distinct CDR3 sequences, 45% of them detected only once. The ten largest clonotypes hold less than 8.5% of the sample. Sample: peripheral blood or thyroid tissue (not recorded which). The source is an adult man with Graves' disease, either hyperthyroidism or ophthalmopathy (not recorded which).

The CDR3 DNA reads TGTGCCAGCAGTTACTCGAGTAAGGGGGCGGGCAATCAGCCCCAGCATTTT. Protein sequence: CASSYSSKGAGNQPQHF. The V gene is TRBV25-1, the J gene TRBJ1-5; 7 bases match TRBD1. The CDR3 consists of 17 residues. Germline V CDR1 and CDR2: MGHDK, SYGVNS. The junction had 12 bases not matched to a gene; V was cut back by 5 bases and J by 2 bases. The whole variable domain, remainder taken from reference TRBV25-1 and TRBJ1-5, is EADIYQTPRYLVIGTGKKITLECSQTMGHDKMYWYQQDPGMELHLIHYSYGVNSTEKGDLSSESTVSRIRTEHFPLTLESARPSHTSQYLCASSYSSKGAGNQPQHFGDGTRLSIL.

Notes on this clonotype: A much larger clone sits a single nucleotide away, making a read error possible. This sequence joins TRBV2 and TRBJ2-3; no reliable D call. The germline V gene encodes CDR1 SNHLY and CDR2 FYNNEI. V lost 6 bases and J lost 5, with 9 bases in between. CDR3 length equals 12 residues. The CDR3 bases are TGTGCCAGCAGAGACGGCCGAGATACGCAGTATTTT. It encodes CASRDGRDTQYF.

The V gene is TRBV7-9, the J gene TRBJ2-2; TRBD1 is a possible D gene (7 bases). Germline-derived CDR1 and CDR2 are SEHNR and FQNEAQ (reference sequence). This CDR3 comprises 16 residues. Trimming cost V 6 bases and J 3 bases, with 17 bases left between them. The DNA for the CDR3 is TGTGCCAGCAGTTCGAGGGCCAGGGGGGACACCGGGGAGCTGTTTTTT. It yields the protein CASSSRARGDTGELFF.

Points on this clonotype: A much larger clone differs by one base, so this may be a read error. The chain recombines TRBV10-3 with TRBJ1-5; D is unclear. The V gene's germline CDR1 is ENHRY and CDR2 SYGVKD. This CDR3 is 15 amino acids long. CDR3 sequence: CASSSGRVGGQPQHF. DNA of the CDR3: TGTGCCAGCAGTTCTGGCAGAGTGGGAGGACAGCCCCAGCATTTT.

This chain joins TRBV20-1 and TRBJ2-7, with 9 bases fitting TRBD2. V lost 5 bases and J lost 0; bases outside the gene matches: 5. Germline CDR1 and CDR2: DFQATT and SNEGSKA (reference sequence). The length of the CDR3 is 14 residues. CDR3 in amino acids: CSAFLAGFSYEQYF. CDR3 nucleotide sequence: TGCAGTGCTTTCCTAGCGGGGTTCTCCTACGAGCAGTACTTC.

The chain couples TRBV29-1 to TRBJ1-3; 7 positions match TRBD1. Germline CDR1 is SQVTM and CDR2 is ANQGSEA. The CDR3 covers 14 residues. V lost 4 bases to trimming and J lost 7 bases; unmatched junction nucleotides: 10. DNA for the CDR3: TGCAGCGTTGTAAGAACAGGACAGGCGAACACCATATATTTT. Translated: CSVVRTGQANTIYF.

The DNA of the CDR3 is TGTGCCAGCAGCTTGCAGGGGGGCACAGATACGCAGTATTTT. Residues: CASSLQGGTDTQYF. The chain couples TRBV7-9 to TRBJ2-3; 7 bases are a match to TRBD1. The CDR3 extends over 14 amino acids. Germline V gene data show CDR1 as SEHNR and CDR2 as FQNEAQ (reference sequence). V was clipped by 3 bases and J by 1 base; unmatched bases: 1.

The J gene is TRBJ2-3, the V gene TRBV7-1; D is possibly TRBD2 (7 bases). TRBV7-1 belongs to the ORF category, with a function that is uncertain. This CDR3 contains 13 residues. V was trimmed by 4 bases and J by 10 bases, leaving 15 bases between them. CDR3 amino acids: CASSWGGLPAQYF. In DNA, the CDR3 is TGTGCCAGCAGCTGGGGGGGGCTCCCAGCGCAGTATTTT.

V and J are TRBV20-1 and TRBJ2-5; no clear D. Germline V gene data show CDR1 as DFQATT and CDR2 as SNEGSKA (reference sequence). V lost 6 bases to trimming and J lost 1 base, with 15 bases between them. The CDR3 has 14 amino acids. The CDR3 bases are TGCAGTGCAGTCAACTGGAATTCCCAAGAGACCCAGTACTTC. Translating it yields CSAVNWNSQETQYF.